The clone carrying this T cell receptor (beta chain) was seen only a few times. The antigen remains undetermined. TCRdb re-called the 5' RACE reads with MiXCR, one entry per CDR3 protein. The top ten hold 15% to 20% of the sample, which has approximately 300,000 distinct CDR3 sequences, about 6.6% seen once. This specimen belongs to a study of T cells after yellow fever vaccination. The study's findings and limits: Reappearing after the booster were most of the clones from primary vaccination (about 95% CD4, about 88% CD8). A small share of clonotypes appeared in both CD4 and CD8 compartments.

Material: PBMCs, obtained approximately 40 days after the first yellow fever vaccination. The TCR comes from a man between 18 and 29 years old who received the YFV17D yellow fever vaccine.

The CDR3 DNA reads as TGCGCCAGCGGTTGGCAGGAAAATTCACCCCTCCACTTT. Its protein is CASGWQENSPLHF. The V call is TRBV4-1, the J call TRBJ1-6, with D unclear. V was trimmed by 8 bases and J by 7 bases, leaving 12 bases between them. Looked up from germline, CDR1 is MGHRA and CDR2 is YSYEKL. This CDR3 spans 13 amino acids.